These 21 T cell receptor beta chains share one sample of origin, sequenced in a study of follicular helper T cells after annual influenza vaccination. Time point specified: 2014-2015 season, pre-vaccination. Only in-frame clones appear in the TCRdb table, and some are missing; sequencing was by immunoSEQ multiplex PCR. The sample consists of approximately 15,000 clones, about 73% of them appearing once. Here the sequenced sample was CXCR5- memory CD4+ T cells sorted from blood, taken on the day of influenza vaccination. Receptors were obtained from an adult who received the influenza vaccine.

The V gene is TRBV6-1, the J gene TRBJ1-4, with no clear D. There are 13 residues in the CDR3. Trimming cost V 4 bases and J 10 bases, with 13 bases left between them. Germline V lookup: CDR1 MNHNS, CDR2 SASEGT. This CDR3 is CASSGATVRKLFF. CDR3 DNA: TGTGCCAGCAGTGGAGCGACTGTAAGAAAACTGTTTTTT.

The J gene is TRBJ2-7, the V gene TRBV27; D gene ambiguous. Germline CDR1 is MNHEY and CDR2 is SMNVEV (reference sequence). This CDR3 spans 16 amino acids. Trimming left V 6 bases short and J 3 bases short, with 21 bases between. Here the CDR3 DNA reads TGTGCCAGCAGCGAAAATACAGCTTTTTCCTTCTACGAGCAGTACTTC. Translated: CASSENTAFSFYEQYF.

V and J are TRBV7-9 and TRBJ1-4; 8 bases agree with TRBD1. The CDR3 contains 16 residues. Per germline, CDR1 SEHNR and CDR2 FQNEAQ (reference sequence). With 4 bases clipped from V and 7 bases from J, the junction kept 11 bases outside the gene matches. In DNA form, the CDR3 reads TGTGCCAGCAGCTACTATCCAGGGGGCAGGAGTGAAAAACTGTTTTTT. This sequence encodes CASSYYPGGRSEKLFF.

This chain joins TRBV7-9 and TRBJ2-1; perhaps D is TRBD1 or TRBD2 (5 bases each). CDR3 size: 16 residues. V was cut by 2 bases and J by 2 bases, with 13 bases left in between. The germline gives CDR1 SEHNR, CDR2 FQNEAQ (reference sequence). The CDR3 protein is CASSLINRGAYNEQFF. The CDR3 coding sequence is TGTGCCAGCAGCTTAATTAACCGGGGCGCCTACAATGAGCAGTTCTTC.

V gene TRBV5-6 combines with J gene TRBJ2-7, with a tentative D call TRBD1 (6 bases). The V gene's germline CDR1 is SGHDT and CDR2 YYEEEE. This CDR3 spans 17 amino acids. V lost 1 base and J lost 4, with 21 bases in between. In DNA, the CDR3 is TGTGCCAGCAGCTTGCCCTATTTAGGACAGACGACTTACGAGCAGTACTTC. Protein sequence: CASSLPYLGQTTYEQYF.

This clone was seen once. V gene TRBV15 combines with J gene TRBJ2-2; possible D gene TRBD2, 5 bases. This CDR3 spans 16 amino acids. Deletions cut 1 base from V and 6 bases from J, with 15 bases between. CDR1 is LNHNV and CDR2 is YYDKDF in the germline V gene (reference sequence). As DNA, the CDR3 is TGTGCCACCAGCAGAGGGACTTCGAGAACCCCCGGGGAGCTGTTTTTT. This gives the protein CATSRGTSRTPGELFF.

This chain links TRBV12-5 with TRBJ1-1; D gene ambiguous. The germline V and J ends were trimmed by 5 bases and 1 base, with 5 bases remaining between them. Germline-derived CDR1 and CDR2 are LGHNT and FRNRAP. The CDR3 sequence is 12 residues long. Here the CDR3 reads CASGTWNTEAFF. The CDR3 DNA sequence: TGTGCTAGTGGTACATGGAACACTGAAGCTTTCTTT.

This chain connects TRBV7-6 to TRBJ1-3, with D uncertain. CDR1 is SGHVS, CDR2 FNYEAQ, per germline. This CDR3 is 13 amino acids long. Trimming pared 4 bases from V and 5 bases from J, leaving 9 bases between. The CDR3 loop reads CASSSYNRNTIYF. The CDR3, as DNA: TGTGCCAGCAGCTCATATAATAGAAACACCATATATTTT.

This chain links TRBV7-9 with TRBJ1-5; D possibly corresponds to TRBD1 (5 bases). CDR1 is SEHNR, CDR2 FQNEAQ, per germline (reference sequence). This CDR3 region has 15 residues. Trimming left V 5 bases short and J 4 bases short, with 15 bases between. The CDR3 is CASSSDGAGNQPQHF. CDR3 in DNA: TGTGCCAGCAGCAGCGACGGGGCAGGGAATCAGCCCCAGCATTTT.

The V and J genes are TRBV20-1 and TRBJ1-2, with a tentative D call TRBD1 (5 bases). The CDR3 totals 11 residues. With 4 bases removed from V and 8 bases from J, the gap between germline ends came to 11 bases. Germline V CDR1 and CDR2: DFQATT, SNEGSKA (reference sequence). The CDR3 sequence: CSANLRGGYTF. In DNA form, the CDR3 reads TGCAGTGCTAACCTTCGGGGCGGCTACACCTTC.

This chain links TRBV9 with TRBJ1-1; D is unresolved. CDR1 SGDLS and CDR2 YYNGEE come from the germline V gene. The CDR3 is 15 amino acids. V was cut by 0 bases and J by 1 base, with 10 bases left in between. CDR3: CASSVVGRTNTEAFF. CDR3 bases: TGTGCCAGCAGCGTAGTTGGGCGGACGAACACTGAAGCTTTCTTT.

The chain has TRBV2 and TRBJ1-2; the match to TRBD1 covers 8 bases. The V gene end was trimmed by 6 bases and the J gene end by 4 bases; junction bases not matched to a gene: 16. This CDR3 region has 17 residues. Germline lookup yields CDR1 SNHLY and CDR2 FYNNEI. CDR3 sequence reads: CASRPDRGLPRGYGYTF. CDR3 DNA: TGTGCCAGCAGGCCAGACAGGGGCCTTCCCCGGGGCTATGGCTACACCTTC. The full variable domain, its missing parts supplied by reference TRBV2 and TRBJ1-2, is EPEVTQTPSHQVTQMGQEVILRCVPISNHLYFYWYRQILGQKVEFLVSFYNNEISEKSEIFDDQFSVERPDGSNFTLKIRSTKLEDSAMYFCASRPDRGLPRGYGYTFGSGTRLTVV.

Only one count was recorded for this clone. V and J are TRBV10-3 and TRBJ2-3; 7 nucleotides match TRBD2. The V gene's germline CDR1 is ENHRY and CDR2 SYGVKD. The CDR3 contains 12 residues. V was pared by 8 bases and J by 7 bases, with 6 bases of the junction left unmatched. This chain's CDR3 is CAIAGTTYTQYF. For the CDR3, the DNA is TGTGCCATCGCCGGGACTACGTATACGCAGTATTTT.

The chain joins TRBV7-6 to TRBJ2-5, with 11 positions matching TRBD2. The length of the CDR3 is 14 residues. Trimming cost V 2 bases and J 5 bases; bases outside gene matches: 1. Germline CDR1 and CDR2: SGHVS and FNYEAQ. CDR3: CASSLLAGGETQYF. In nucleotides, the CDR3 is TGTGCCAGCAGCTTACTAGCGGGGGGTGAGACCCAGTACTTC.

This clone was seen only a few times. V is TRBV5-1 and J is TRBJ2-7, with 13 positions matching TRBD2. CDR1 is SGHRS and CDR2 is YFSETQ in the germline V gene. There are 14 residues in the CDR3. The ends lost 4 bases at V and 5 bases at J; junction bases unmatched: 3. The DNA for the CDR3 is TGCGCCAGCAGCACGGGACTAGCGGGGAACGAGCAGTACTTC. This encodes CASSTGLAGNEQYF.

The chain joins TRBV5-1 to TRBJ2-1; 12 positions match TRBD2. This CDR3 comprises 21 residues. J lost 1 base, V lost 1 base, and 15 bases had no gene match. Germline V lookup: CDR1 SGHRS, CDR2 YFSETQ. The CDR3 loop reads CASSLMFASSGGGKSYNEQFF. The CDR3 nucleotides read TGCGCCAGCAGCTTGATGTTTGCGTCTAGCGGGGGGGGTAAATCCTACAATGAGCAGTTCTTC.

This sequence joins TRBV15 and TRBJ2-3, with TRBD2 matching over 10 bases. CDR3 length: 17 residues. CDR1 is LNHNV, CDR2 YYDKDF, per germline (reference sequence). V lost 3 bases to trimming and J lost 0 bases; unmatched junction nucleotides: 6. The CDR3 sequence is CATSSGAGGRSTDTQYF. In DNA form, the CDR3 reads TGTGCCACCAGCAGCGGAGCGGGGGGGCGTAGCACAGATACGCAGTATTTT.

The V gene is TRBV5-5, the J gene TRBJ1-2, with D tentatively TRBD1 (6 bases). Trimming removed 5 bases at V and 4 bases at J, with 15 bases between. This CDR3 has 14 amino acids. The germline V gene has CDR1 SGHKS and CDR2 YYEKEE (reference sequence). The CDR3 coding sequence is TGTGCCAGCAGGCCGGCAGGGGCTGGCTATGGCTACACCTTC. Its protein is CASRPAGAGYGYTF.

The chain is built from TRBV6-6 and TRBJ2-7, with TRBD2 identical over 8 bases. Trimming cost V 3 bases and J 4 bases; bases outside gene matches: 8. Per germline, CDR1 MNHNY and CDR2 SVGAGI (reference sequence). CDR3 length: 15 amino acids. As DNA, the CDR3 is TGTGCCAGCAGTTATAAGGGAACTAGCGGTTACGAGCAGTACTTC. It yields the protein CASSYKGTSGYEQYF.

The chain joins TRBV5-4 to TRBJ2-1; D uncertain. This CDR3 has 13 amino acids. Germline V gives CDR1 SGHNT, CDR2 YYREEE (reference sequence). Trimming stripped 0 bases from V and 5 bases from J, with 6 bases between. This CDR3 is CASSLGPDNEQFF. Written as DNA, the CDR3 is TGTGCCAGCAGCTTGGGGCCGGACAATGAGCAGTTCTTC.

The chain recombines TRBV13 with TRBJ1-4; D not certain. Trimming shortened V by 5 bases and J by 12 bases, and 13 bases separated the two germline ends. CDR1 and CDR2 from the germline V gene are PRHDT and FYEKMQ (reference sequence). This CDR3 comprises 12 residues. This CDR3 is CASSLGGRQLFF. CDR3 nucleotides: TGTGCCAGCAGCCTGGGCGGACGGCAACTGTTTTTT.